These 10 T cell receptor beta chains came from one sample sequenced in a study of shared clonotypes between healthy human individuals. TCRdb's table, derived via immunoSEQ multiplex PCR, lists solely in-frame clones and lacks some. This sample has a few hundred thousand clones; 95% to 98% occur once, and the top ten carry approximately 0.057%. The sample taken for sequencing was naive CD4+ T cells sorted from blood. Subset meaning: CD45RA+ positively selected. These TCRs come from a woman between 25 and 40 years old in good health.

The rearrangement joins TRBV11-3 to TRBJ1-1; D may be TRBD1 (5 bases). The length of the CDR3 is 15 residues. Per germline, CDR1 SGHNT and CDR2 YENEEA. V lost 5 bases, J lost 4 bases, and 17 bases lay in between. The CDR3 DNA sequence: TGTGCCAGCAGCCCCGGACTGCAGGGAGGCACTGAAGCTTTCTTT. Its translation: CASSPGLQGGTEAFF.

For this clone: Different DNA sequences within this sample yield the same CDR3. The chain employs TRBV29-1 and TRBJ1-1, with D perhaps matching TRBD1 (5 bases). CDR1 and CDR2 (germline): SQVTM, ANQGSEA. CDR3 length: 11 amino acids. Trimming removed 7 bases at V and 1 base at J, with 7 bases between. The CDR3 loop reads CSARGNTEAFF. In DNA form, the CDR3 reads TGCAGCGCTAGGGGGAACACTGAAGCTTTCTTT.

Notes on this clone: Other DNA sequences of this sample code for an identical CDR3. This chain connects TRBV19 to TRBJ1-4; no clear D. This CDR3 spans 14 amino acids. CDR1 and CDR2 (germline): LNHDA, SQIVND (reference sequence). With 3 bases removed from V and 7 bases from J, the gap between germline ends came to 12 bases. The CDR3 DNA follows: TGTGCCAGTAGTATTGGAGGGCTTGGTGAAAAACTGTTTTTT. Translating it yields CASSIGGLGEKLFF.

In this sample, this clone turned up once. The chain carries TRBV27 and TRBJ2-3; 8 positions agree with TRBD2. Germline CDR1 MNHEY, CDR2 SMNVEV (reference sequence). The CDR3 extends over 16 amino acids. V shed 2 bases and J 2 bases; nucleotides not matched to a gene: 6. The CDR3 DNA reads as TGTGCCAGCAGTTTAGGTAGAGCGGGAGTCACAGATACGCAGTATTTT. This sequence encodes CASSLGRAGVTDTQYF.

V is TRBV5-4 and J is TRBJ1-6, with D perhaps matching TRBD1 (6 bases). There are 17 residues in the CDR3. Trimming cost V 4 bases and J 10 bases, with 24 bases left between them. CDR1 and CDR2 (germline): SGHNT, YYREEE (reference sequence). CDR3 sequence reads: CASSKMGAAPLWSPLHF. The DNA for the CDR3 is TGTGCCAGCAGCAAGATGGGGGCCGCGCCCTTGTGGTCACCCCTCCACTTT.

This chain joins TRBV6-1 and TRBJ2-7; D is perhaps TRBD2 (7 bases). The germline V gene has CDR1 MNHNS and CDR2 SASEGT. The V end lost 4 bases, the J end lost 0 bases, and 22 bases lay between the germline ends. The CDR3 contains 18 residues. CDR3 nucleotides: TGTGCCAGCAGTGGGAAGGGGGGGAACCCTCGATCCTCCTACGAGCAGTACTTC. Translated: CASSGKGGNPRSSYEQYF.

The chain employs TRBV18 and TRBJ2-5, with D possibly matching TRBD2 (6 bases). Germline CDR1 KGHSH, CDR2 LQKENI. The CDR3 is 18 amino acids. With 4 bases removed from V and 10 bases from J, the gap between germline ends came to 31 bases. The CDR3 region has the DNA TGTGCCAGCTCACGTAGGGCAAAATCCGGGACTGCGTTATTTGACCAGTACTTC. Its translation: CASSRRAKSGTALFDQYF.

The chain carries TRBV6-4 and TRBJ2-2; 14 bases are shared with TRBD2. Germline V gives CDR1 MRHNA, CDR2 SNTAGT. CDR3 length: 18 amino acids. With 5 bases clipped from V and 2 bases from J, the junction kept 7 bases outside the gene matches. CDR3 DNA: TGTGCCAGCAGTTGGACTAGCGGGAGGTACTCCAACACCGGGGAGCTGTTTTTT. Its translation is CASSWTSGRYSNTGELFF.

The chain is built from TRBV19 and TRBJ1-6; 7 bases are a match to TRBD1. CDR3 length equals 14 residues. Germline values: CDR1 LNHDA, CDR2 SQIVND (reference sequence). Trimming at V came to 6 bases and at J to 9 bases, leaving 8 bases not matched to a gene. CDR3 region: CASSQDRESSPLHF. The CDR3 DNA sequence: TGTGCCAGTAGCCAAGACAGGGAAAGTTCACCCCTCCACTTT.

The genes are TRBV5-1 and TRBJ1-2; 10 bases fit TRBD1. V lost 2 bases and J lost 7; bases outside the gene matches: 11. This CDR3 contains 16 residues. Germline loops: CDR1 SGHRS, CDR2 YFSETQ. CDR3 protein: CASSFGQGDVLAGYTF. CDR3 coding DNA: TGCGCCAGCAGCTTCGGACAGGGGGACGTACTGGCTGGCTACACCTTC.